The T cell receptor beta chain under discussion was sequenced for a study of cytomegalovirus exposure and HLA in healthy donors. Overall study context: The 130 or so validation repertoires, a later analysis reported, used the same platform as the roughly 660 repertoires from the first cohort.

Study-wide findings and caveats: It was found in a later analysis that first-cohort TCR clusters tended to co-occur in the 120 validation repertoires. Many donors carried some public TCRs, although rarity characterized most TCR sequences. Cytomegalovirus-associated TCR beta chains were listed, numbering around 150.

This clone was detected only a few times. What it binds is not known. Here immunoSEQ multiplex PCR was the method, and the copy in TCRdb shows in-frame clones only, minus some. The sample has over 150,000 clones; roughly 89% are singletons. The germline V and J ends were trimmed by 6 bases and 4 bases, with 16 bases remaining between them. The CDR3 covers 15 residues. The germline CDR1 and CDR2 sequences are SNHLY and FYNNEI. The specimen sequenced was PBMCs. The sequence was obtained from a woman younger than 35 in good health and CMV-seropositive. The genes are TRBV2 and TRBJ2-1; maybe TRBD2 (6 bases). CDR3 region: CASSPGLGRYNEQFF. The CDR3 nucleotides read TGTGCCAGCAGCCCCGGACTGGGGAGGTACAATGAGCAGTTCTTC.